These 14 T cell receptor beta chains were all obtained from the same sample, sequenced in a study of human T cells and chemical hapten exposure. The time point: patch test 1, 2 weeks after DPC sensitization. Treatment: therapeutic diphenylcyclopropenone sensitization with weekly scalp DPC. From the RACE reads, TCRdb called clonotypes with MiXCR, one entry per CDR3 protein. In the table there are some 110,000 distinct CDR3 sequences, roughly 12% of which are singletons. The sample here was whole blood, taken in connection with sensitization to the hapten diphenylcyclopropenone (DPC). The source of these receptors is a woman aged 50 to 60 with alopecia areata. Some clones in this sample may be carry-over from other donors' samples.

This clonotype was seen a few times. The chain combines TRBV6-5 with TRBJ1-4; tentatively, D is TRBD1 (5 bases). CDR3 size: 15 residues. Between the trimmed V and J ends, which lost 6 bases and 6 bases, there was a span of 17 bases. The germline gives CDR1 MNHEY, CDR2 SVGAGI. The CDR3 DNA is TGTGCCAGCAGACTAGGAGGGGCCCCCGATGAAAAACTGTTTTTT. Amino acid sequence: CASRLGGAPDEKLFF.

This clonotype was observed many times. The rearrangement uses TRBV5-3 and TRBJ2-3, with D possibly TRBD2 on 5 matching bases. TRBV5-3 is sorted into the ORF group, with uncertain function. V gave up 1 base and J gave up 5 bases, with 26 bases separating them. This CDR3 has 19 residues. CDR3 protein: CARSLCLVEGPLLLDTQYF. CDR3 in DNA: TGTGCCAGAAGCTTGTGTTTGGTCGAGGGCCCCCTTCTTTTAGATACGCAGTATTTT.

This clonotype appeared a few times. This chain joins TRBV4-2 and TRBJ2-5; 11 positions match TRBD2. The CDR3 contains 18 residues. J was trimmed by 2 bases and V by 0 bases; bases with no gene match: 8. Germline V gene data show CDR1 as LGHNA and CDR2 as YNFKEQ. The CDR3 sequence: CASSQDISGGARQETQYF. CDR3 coding DNA: TGTGCCAGCAGCCAAGATATTAGCGGGGGGGCTAGGCAAGAGACCCAGTACTTC.

The chain recombines TRBV6-6 with TRBJ1-5, with TRBD1 matching 11 bases. V lost 6 bases and J lost 6; bases outside the gene matches: 10. This CDR3 is built from 16 residues. Germline-derived CDR1 and CDR2 are MNHNY and SVGAGI (reference sequence). The chain's CDR3 is CASSRSTGQGAQPQHF. CDR3 nucleotides: TGTGCCAGCAGCCGATCAACCGGACAGGGGGCTCAGCCCCAGCATTTT.

V is TRBV28 and J is TRBJ2-6; 7 bases agree with TRBD2. In germline, CDR1 is MDHEN, CDR2 SYDVKM. The junction had 5 bases not matched to a gene; V was cut back by 11 bases and J by 1 base. The CDR3 consists of 14 residues. For the CDR3, the DNA is TGTGCCTCCCAGGGAGGGTCTGGGGCCAACGTCCTGACTTTC. Amino acid sequence: CASQGGSGANVLTF. Full variable domain (rest looked up from reference TRBV28 and TRBJ2-6): DVKVTQSSRYLVKRTGEKVFLECVQDMDHENMFWYRQDPGLGLRLIYFSYDVKMKEKGDIPEGYSVSREKKERFSLILESASTNQTSMYLCASQGGSGANVLTFGAGSRLTVL.

This clonotype was detected many times. This chain links TRBV5-5 with TRBJ2-1; 15 nucleotides line up with TRBD2. Germline CDR1 is SGHKS and CDR2 is YYEKEE (reference sequence). There are 17 residues in the CDR3. V was pared by 4 bases and J by 7 bases, with 9 bases of the junction left unmatched. The CDR3 spells CASSLPGLAGGRNEQFF. The CDR3 bases are TGTGCCAGCAGCCTCCCGGGACTAGCGGGAGGTCGTAATGAGCAGTTCTTC. Full variable domain (outside the CDR3, taken from reference TRBV5-5 and TRBJ2-1): DAGVTQSPTHLIKTRGQQVTLRCSPISGHKSVSWYQQVLGQGPQFIFQYYEKEERGRGNFPDRFSARQFPNYSSELNVNALLLGDSALYLCASSLPGLAGGRNEQFFGPGTRLTVL.

This clonotype turned up a few times. The chain carries TRBV28 and TRBJ2-5, with D perhaps TRBD2 (5 bases). This CDR3 has 13 residues. CDR1 is MDHEN, CDR2 SYDVKM, per germline. V lost 6 bases, J lost 4 bases, and 12 bases lay in between. The CDR3 DNA reads as TGTGCCAGCAGCCCATTTGGAGGAGAGACCCAGTACTTC. This encodes CASSPFGGETQYF.

This clonotype was picked up a small number of times. The V gene is TRBV12-3 or TRBV12-4, the J gene TRBJ1-5; weak D call: TRBD1 (5 bases). V lost 1 base and J 7 bases, leaving 8 bases between the germline ends. This CDR3 is built from 13 residues. CDR3 DNA: TGTGCCAGCAGTTTAGTGCGGGGGCAGCCCCAGCATTTT. This translates into CASSLVRGQPQHF.

In its sample, this clonotype was seen a few times. The V and J genes are TRBV3-1 and TRBJ1-2; D is uncertain. The CDR3 loop spans 15 amino acids. V was cut by 0 bases and J by 2 bases, with 10 bases left in between. Germline CDR1 is LGHDT and CDR2 is YNNKEL (reference sequence). In DNA, the CDR3 is TGTGCCAGCAGCCAAGAGGGAAGGGCAAACTATGGCTACACCTTC. Amino acid sequence: CASSQEGRANYGYTF.

The chain combines TRBV11-2 with TRBJ1-4, with D unclear. This CDR3 has 14 amino acids. Germline V gene sequence: CDR1 SGHAT, CDR2 FQNNGV. Trimming pared 5 bases from V and 5 bases from J, leaving 12 bases between. Here the CDR3 reads CASSASDTNEKLFF. For the CDR3, the DNA is TGTGCCAGCAGCGCCTCCGATACGAATGAAAAACTGTTTTTT.

This clonotype was detected only a few times. The chain joins TRBV6-5 to TRBJ2-6, with D possibly matching TRBD1 (6 bases). The germline gives CDR1 MNHEY, CDR2 SVGAGI. The CDR3 has 17 amino acids. V was cut by 3 bases and J by 0 bases, with 12 bases left in between. Here the CDR3 reads CASSYGGPTSGANVLTF. The CDR3 DNA is TGTGCCAGCAGTTATGGGGGCCCAACCTCTGGGGCCAACGTCCTGACTTTC.

This clonotype was counted ten times or more. This rearrangement joins TRBV20-1 to TRBJ2-3; maybe TRBD2 (6 bases). Germline CDR1 DFQATT, CDR2 SNEGSKA (reference sequence). There are 16 residues in the CDR3. Between the trimmed V and J ends, which lost 0 bases and 1 base, there was a span of 14 bases. CDR3 in DNA: TGCAGTGCTAGAGATGGTGCGGGGACGGGCACAGATACGCAGTATTTT. Translation gives CSARDGAGTGTDTQYF.

The sample holds a few counts of this clonotype. The chain recombines TRBV28 with TRBJ1-1, with D unclear. This CDR3 contains 11 residues. The germline V and J ends were trimmed by 7 bases and 0 bases, with 3 bases remaining between them. Looked up from germline, CDR1 is MDHEN and CDR2 is SYDVKM. CDR3: CASTVNTEAFF. For the CDR3, the DNA is TGTGCCAGCACGGTGAACACTGAAGCTTTCTTT.

Many counts were recorded for this clonotype. CDR3 in amino acids: CASSPLGGNTEAFF. CDR3 nucleotide sequence: TGTGCCAGCTCACCACTCGGCGGGAACACTGAAGCTTTCTTT. The chain has TRBV18 and TRBJ1-1, with D unclear. This CDR3 is built from 14 residues. V shed 1 base and J shed 1 base, with 7 bases lying between them. Germline CDR1 is KGHSH and CDR2 is LQKENI.